The 25 T cell receptor beta chains listed next were all sequenced from one sample in a study of T cell repertoires in cytomegalovirus infection. Using its own MiXCR run on the reads, TCRdb lists one record per CDR3 protein. The table lists about 700,000 distinct CDR3 sequences, around 32% of them singletons. No antigens are known for them. Source: cultured PBMCs, taken from culture after CMV antigen stimulation. Source of these receptors: a human donor in good health (CMV status not recorded). Some clones in this sample may be carry-over from other donors' samples.

This clonotype turned up a few times. This chain uses TRBV6-5 with TRBJ2-2; TRBD2 matches 9 bases. Looked up from germline, CDR1 is MNHEY and CDR2 is SVGAGI. The CDR3 extends over 17 amino acids. V trimming: 2 bases; J trimming: 2 bases; junction bases outside the gene matches: 6. The CDR3 nucleotides read TGTGCCAGCAGTTACCGGGGACTAGCACCAAACACCGGGGAGCTGTTTTTT. This translates into CASSYRGLAPNTGELFF.

The V gene is TRBV28, the J gene TRBJ1-5, with 8 nucleotides matching TRBD1. Germline loops: CDR1 MDHEN, CDR2 SYDVKM. The CDR3 consists of 16 residues. V trimming: 6 bases; J trimming: 1 base; junction bases outside the gene matches: 8. The CDR3 loop is CASSMGQVRSNQPQHF. The CDR3 nucleotides read TGTGCCAGCAGCATGGGACAGGTACGGAGCAATCAGCCCCAGCATTTT.

V is TRBV5-6 and J is TRBJ2-2, with 8 bases matching TRBD2. J gave up 1 base and V 4 bases, and 6 bases lay outside the gene matches. The CDR3 is made up of 16 amino acids. From germline, CDR1 is SGHDT and CDR2 YYEEEE. In nucleotides, the CDR3 is TGTGCCAGCAGCCGACGGACTAGCCGGAACACCGGGGAGCTGTTTTTT. This encodes CASSRRTSRNTGELFF.

The CDR3 here is CASSATANTGELFF. The CDR3 coding sequence is TGTGCCAGTAGCGCGACCGCGAACACCGGGGAGCTGTTTTTT. The chain is built from TRBV19 and TRBJ2-2, with D unresolved. The CDR3 totals 14 residues. Germline loops: CDR1 LNHDA, CDR2 SQIVND (reference sequence). V lost 6 bases and J lost 0, with 8 bases in between.

The chain combines TRBV11-2 with TRBJ1-4; TRBD1 matches at 9 bases. CDR1 is SGHAT and CDR2 is FQNNGV in the germline V gene. This CDR3 is built from 15 residues. V dropped 3 bases and J dropped 6; count of bases not matched to a gene: 5. The CDR3 DNA follows: TGTGCCAGCAGCTTTACGACAGGGGGGGATGAAAAACTGTTTTTT. Residues: CASSFTTGGDEKLFF.

This clonotype has a count of ten or more. This chain links TRBV7-2 with TRBJ2-1, with a tentative D call TRBD1 (6 bases). The germline V and J ends were trimmed by 6 bases and 5 bases, with 11 bases remaining between them. Germline V gene data show CDR1 as SGHTA and CDR2 as FQGNSA. The CDR3 totals 13 residues. DNA for the CDR3: TGTGCCAGCAGGCAGGGGCCAGACAATGAGCAGTTCTTC. As protein: CASRQGPDNEQFF.

J is TRBJ1-6 and V is TRBV5-6; D gene uncertain. This CDR3 region has 15 residues. V was shortened by 3 bases and J by 7 bases, with 14 bases between the two germline ends. Looked up from germline, CDR1 is SGHDT and CDR2 is YYEEEE. CDR3 DNA: TGTGCCAGCAGCTCTATTCGGGAGGCGAATTCACCCCTCCACTTT. It specifies CASSSIREANSPLHF. Complete variable domain (other parts from reference TRBV5-6 and TRBJ1-6): DAGVTQSPTHLIKTRGQQVTLRCSPKSGHDTVSWYQQALGQGPQFIFQYYEEEERQRGNFPDRFSGHQFPNYSSELNVNALLLGDSALYLCASSSIREANSPLHFGNGTRLTVT.

V usage is TRBV11-3 and J usage is TRBJ2-3, with TRBD1 matching 7 bases. Germline assignment: CDR1 SGHNT and CDR2 YENEEA. After removal of 7 bases from V and 6 bases from J, the junction contained 13 bases not matched to a gene. The CDR3 extends over 15 amino acids. CDR3 sequence reads: CASNFRTGQGDTQYF. As DNA, the CDR3 is TGTGCCAGCAACTTCAGGACAGGTCAAGGGGATACGCAGTATTTT.

This clonotype was seen a few times. This chain connects TRBV4-1 to TRBJ1-5; D is perhaps TRBD1 (5 bases). Trimming left V 3 bases short and J 4 bases short, with 16 bases between. The CDR3 is 16 residues long. Germline V gene lookup returns CDR1 MGHRA and CDR2 YSYEKL. The CDR3 here is CASSHPPAGRNQPQHF. The CDR3 nucleotides read TGCGCCAGCAGCCACCCCCCTGCGGGGCGGAATCAGCCCCAGCATTTT.

The CDR3 protein is CASSLETSGSGDEQYF. DNA of the CDR3: TGTGCCAGCAGTCTAGAGACTAGCGGGAGTGGGGACGAGCAGTACTTC. The chain employs TRBV2 and TRBJ2-7; TRBD2 matches 12 bases. CDR1 is SNHLY and CDR2 is FYNNEI in the germline V gene. The CDR3 length is 16 residues. V was clipped by 5 bases and J by 5 bases; unmatched bases: 10.

This clonotype was observed a handful of times. This chain connects TRBV18 to TRBJ1-1; the D is unclear. V was trimmed by 0 bases and J by 4 bases, leaving 15 bases between them. This CDR3 comprises 16 residues. The germline gives CDR1 KGHSH, CDR2 LQKENI. The CDR3 bases are TGTGCCAGCTCACCACCGAAACAGCAAACAACCACTGAAGCTTTCTTT. It is translated as CASSPPKQQTTTEAFF.

The chain carries TRBV2 and TRBJ1-6; D possibly corresponds to TRBD1 (5 bases). V was clipped by 6 bases and J by 8 bases, with 14 bases between them. This CDR3 is 14 amino acids long. CDR1 is SNHLY and CDR2 is FYNNEI in the germline V gene. The CDR3 region is CASRAGLGHSPLHF. For the CDR3, the DNA is TGTGCCAGCAGGGCAGGGTTGGGACATTCACCCCTCCACTTT.

This clonotype was seen ten or more times. The chain employs TRBV7-2 and TRBJ2-7, with 7 nucleotides matching TRBD2. V gave up 4 bases and J gave up 0 bases; unmatched junction bases: 21. The CDR3 runs 20 residues. CDR1 is SGHTA, CDR2 FQGNSA, per germline. This CDR3 reads CASSSPPLKERGPPSYEQYF. The CDR3 DNA reads TGTGCCAGCAGCTCCCCCCCTTTGAAGGAGCGGGGCCCTCCCTCCTACGAGCAGTACTTC.

Many counts were recorded for this clonotype. The chain uses TRBV7-2 and TRBJ2-6; D unclear. This CDR3 has 14 residues. Germline V gene lookup returns CDR1 SGHTA and CDR2 FQGNSA. Trimming removed 3 bases from V and 4 bases from J, with 7 bases in between. DNA of the CDR3: TGTGCCAGCAGCTTCAATTTGGGGGCCAACGTCCTGACTTTC. Amino acid sequence: CASSFNLGANVLTF.

This chain connects TRBV20-1 to TRBJ2-1, with no clear D. V was pared by 3 bases and J by 7 bases, with 13 bases between. The CDR3 has 13 amino acids. Per germline, CDR1 DFQATT and CDR2 SNEGSKA (reference sequence). CDR3 sequence: CSASGEVGNEQFF. CDR3 in DNA: TGCAGTGCTAGTGGAGAAGTGGGTAATGAGCAGTTCTTC.

This clonotype was found once. A much larger clone is a single base away; this may be a read error. This chain uses TRBV7-1 with TRBJ2-3; D perhaps matches TRBD1 (6 bases). TRBV7-1 is an ORF for which the function is uncertain. The CDR3 runs 14 residues. V was cut by 1 base and J by 4 bases, with 9 bases left in between. The CDR3 bases are TGTGCCAGCAGCTCAGACAGGGCCGCAGATACGCAGTATTTT. Protein product: CASSSDRAADTQYF.

This clonotype was observed at least ten times. The chain joins TRBV7-8 to TRBJ2-5, with 7 bases matching TRBD2. Trimming took 5 bases from V and 2 from J; bases not matched to a gene: 8. The CDR3 consists of 15 residues. CDR1 is SGHVS, CDR2 FQNEAQ, per germline. The CDR3 is CASSPVGGGQETQYF. The CDR3 DNA follows: TGTGCCAGCAGCCCAGTTGGGGGGGGACAAGAGACCCAGTACTTC.

The V call is TRBV6-5, the J call TRBJ2-4; D gene uncertain. V dropped 2 bases and J dropped 0 bases, with 8 bases sitting between them. The germline V gene has CDR1 MNHEY and CDR2 SVGAGI. The length of the CDR3 is 15 residues. The CDR3 DNA reads TGTGCCAGCAGTTACGGCCCCTCAGCCAAAAACATTCAGTACTTC. Translating gives CASSYGPSAKNIQYF.

This clonotype was counted only a few times. The gene calls are TRBV12-5 and TRBJ1-5, with a possible D match to TRBD1 (5 bases). Germline V gene lookup returns CDR1 LGHNT and CDR2 FRNRAP. The CDR3 loop spans 14 amino acids. Deletions cut 5 bases from V and 0 bases from J, with 8 bases between. Written as DNA, the CDR3 is TGTGCTAGTGGTGGGGGGGGTAGCAATCAGCCCCAGCATTTT. Its translation is CASGGGGSNQPQHF.

This clonotype has a count of ten or more. The chain joins TRBV28 to TRBJ2-7; 7 nucleotides agree with TRBD1. The CDR3 is 14 amino acids. V shed 5 bases and J 2 bases; nucleotides not matched to a gene: 6. CDR1 is MDHEN, CDR2 SYDVKM, per germline. CDR3 DNA sequence: TGTGCCAGCAGTCTTGGACAGGTAGCCTACGAGCAGTACTTC. This codes for CASSLGQVAYEQYF. Based on the CDR3 plus reference TRBV28 and TRBJ2-7, the full variable domain is DVKVTQSSRYLVKRTGEKVFLECVQDMDHENMFWYRQDPGLGLRLIYFSYDVKMKEKGDIPEGYSVSREKKERFSLILESASTNQTSMYLCASSLGQVAYEQYFGPGTRLTVT.

This clonotype has just one count. This chain uses TRBV20-1 with TRBJ2-1; D might be TRBD2 (6 bases). Trimming took 6 bases from V and 6 from J, leaving 12 bases between them. Germline V gives CDR1 DFQATT, CDR2 SNEGSKA (reference sequence). The CDR3 loop spans 12 amino acids. The CDR3 bases are TGCAGTGCCAAGACTAGACTCAATGAGCAGTTCTTC. It codes for CSAKTRLNEQFF.

This chain uses TRBV2 with TRBJ2-3; no reliable D call. Germline assignment: CDR1 SNHLY and CDR2 FYNNEI. V was shortened by 4 bases and J by 3 bases, with 20 bases between the two germline ends. There are 17 residues in the CDR3. The CDR3 reads CASSAPSPLRRTDTQYF. The CDR3 DNA reads as TGTGCCAGCAGTGCTCCCTCTCCTCTCCGGCGGACAGATACGCAGTATTTT.

The rearrangement links TRBV12-3 or TRBV12-4 to TRBJ2-1, with 7 bases that match TRBD2. After removal of 7 bases from V and 5 bases from J, the junction contained 8 bases not matched to a gene. CDR3 length equals 14 residues. CDR3 region: CASIRWGGDNEQFF. The CDR3 bases are TGTGCCAGCATCCGTTGGGGGGGGGACAATGAGCAGTTCTTC.

This clonotype appeared a few times. The V gene is TRBV7-2, the J gene TRBJ2-2; D possibly uses TRBD1 or TRBD2 (5 bases each). V gave up 2 bases and J gave up 1 base, with 20 bases separating them. CDR1 is SGHTA and CDR2 is FQGNSA in the germline V gene. The CDR3 is 19 residues long. The CDR3 DNA reads as TGTGCCAGCAGCTTACCTGGGGGACGGTCTCGAAGGAACACCGGGGAGCTGTTTTTT. As protein: CASSLPGGRSRRNTGELFF.

V gene TRBV4-3 combines with J gene TRBJ2-3; D could derive from TRBD1 or TRBD2 (6 bases each). V was shortened by 0 bases and J by 8 bases, with 18 bases between the two germline ends. From germline, CDR1 is LGHNA and CDR2 YSLEER. This CDR3 is 16 amino acids long. CDR3 coding DNA: TGCGCCAGCAGCCAAGAACCGCGTCAGGAGGGGGGTACGCAGTATTTT. This sequence encodes CASSQEPRQEGGTQYF.